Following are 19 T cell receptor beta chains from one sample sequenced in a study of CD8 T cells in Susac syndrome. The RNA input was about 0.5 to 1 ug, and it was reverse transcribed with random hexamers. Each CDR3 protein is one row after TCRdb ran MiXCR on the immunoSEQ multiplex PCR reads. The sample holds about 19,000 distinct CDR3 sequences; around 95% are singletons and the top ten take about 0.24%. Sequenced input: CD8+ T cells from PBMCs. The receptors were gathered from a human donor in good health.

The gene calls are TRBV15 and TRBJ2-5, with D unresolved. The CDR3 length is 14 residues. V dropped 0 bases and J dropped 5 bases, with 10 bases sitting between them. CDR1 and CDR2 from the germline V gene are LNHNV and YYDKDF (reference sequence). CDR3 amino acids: CATSRDWPWETQYF. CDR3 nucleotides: TGTGCCACCAGCAGAGATTGGCCTTGGGAGACCCAGTACTTC.

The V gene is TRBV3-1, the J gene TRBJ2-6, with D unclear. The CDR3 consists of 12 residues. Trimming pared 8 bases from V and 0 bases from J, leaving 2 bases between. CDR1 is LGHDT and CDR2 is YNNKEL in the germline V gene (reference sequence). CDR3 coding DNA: TGTGCCAGCCTCTCTGGGGCCAACGTCCTGACTTTC. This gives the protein CASLSGANVLTF.

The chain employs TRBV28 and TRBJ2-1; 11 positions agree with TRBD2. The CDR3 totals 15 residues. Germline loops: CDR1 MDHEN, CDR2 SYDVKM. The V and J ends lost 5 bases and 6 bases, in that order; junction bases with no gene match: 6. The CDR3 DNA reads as TGTGCCAGCAGTCTACTAGCGGGAGTAACCAATGAGCAGTTCTTC. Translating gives CASSLLAGVTNEQFF.

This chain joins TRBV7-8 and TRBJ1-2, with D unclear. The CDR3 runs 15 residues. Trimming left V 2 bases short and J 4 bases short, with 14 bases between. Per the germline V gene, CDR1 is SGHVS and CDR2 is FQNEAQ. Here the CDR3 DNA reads TGTGCCAGCAGCTTAAACAACGCGGAGGTCTATGGCTACACCTTC. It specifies CASSLNNAEVYGYTF.

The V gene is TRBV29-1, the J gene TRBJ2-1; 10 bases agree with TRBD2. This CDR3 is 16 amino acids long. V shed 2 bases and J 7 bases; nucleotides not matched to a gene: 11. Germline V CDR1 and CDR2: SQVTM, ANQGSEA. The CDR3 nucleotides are TGCAGCGTTGAATTTCTCCTAGCGGGAGCAATTAATGAGCAGTTCTTC. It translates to CSVEFLLAGAINEQFF.

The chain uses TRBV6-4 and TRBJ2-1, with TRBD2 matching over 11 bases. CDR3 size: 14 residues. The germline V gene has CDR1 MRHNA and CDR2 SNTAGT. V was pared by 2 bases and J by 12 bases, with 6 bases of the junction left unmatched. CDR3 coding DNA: TGTGCCAGCAGTGACGAACTAGCGGGAGTGGGGCAGTTCTTC. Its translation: CASSDELAGVGQFF.

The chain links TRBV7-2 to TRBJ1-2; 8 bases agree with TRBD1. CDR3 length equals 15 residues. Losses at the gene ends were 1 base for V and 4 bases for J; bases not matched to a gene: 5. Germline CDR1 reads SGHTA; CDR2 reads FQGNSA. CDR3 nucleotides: TGTGCCAGCAGCTTAGATCGGACAGGGCTCTATGGCTACACCTTC. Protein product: CASSLDRTGLYGYTF.

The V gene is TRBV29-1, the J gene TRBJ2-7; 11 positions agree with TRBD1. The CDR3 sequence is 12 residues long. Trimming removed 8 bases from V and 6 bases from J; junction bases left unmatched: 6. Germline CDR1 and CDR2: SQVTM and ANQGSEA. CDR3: CSIGTGGGEQYF. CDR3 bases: TGCAGCATAGGGACAGGGGGAGGCGAGCAGTACTTC.

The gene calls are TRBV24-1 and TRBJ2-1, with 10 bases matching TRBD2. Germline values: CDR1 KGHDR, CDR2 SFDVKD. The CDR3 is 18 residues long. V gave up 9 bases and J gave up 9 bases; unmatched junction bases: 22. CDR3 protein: CATAGTSVSRVGWGEQFF. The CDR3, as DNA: TGTGCCACCGCCGGGACTAGCGTCTCCCGCGTAGGATGGGGTGAGCAGTTCTTC.

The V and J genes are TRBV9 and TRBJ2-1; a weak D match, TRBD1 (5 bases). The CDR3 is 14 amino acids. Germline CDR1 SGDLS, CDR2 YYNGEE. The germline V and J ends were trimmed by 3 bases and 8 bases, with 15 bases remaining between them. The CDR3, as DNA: TGTGCCAGCAGCGCGAAAACAGGTTGGGATGAGCAGTTCTTC. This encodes CASSAKTGWDEQFF.

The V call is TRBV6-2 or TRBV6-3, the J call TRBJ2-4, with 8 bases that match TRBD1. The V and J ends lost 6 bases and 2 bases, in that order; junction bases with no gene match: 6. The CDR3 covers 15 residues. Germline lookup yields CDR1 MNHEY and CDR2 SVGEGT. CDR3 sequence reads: CASSGQGGSKNIQYF. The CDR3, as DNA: TGTGCCAGCAGCGGACAGGGCGGATCCAAAAACATTCAGTACTTC.

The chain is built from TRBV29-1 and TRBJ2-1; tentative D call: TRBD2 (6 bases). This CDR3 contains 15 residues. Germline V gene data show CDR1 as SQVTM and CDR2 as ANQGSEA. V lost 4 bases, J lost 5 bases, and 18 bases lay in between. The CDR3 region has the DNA TGCAGCGTTGTCTCTAGCGCTAGTATTCACAATGAGCAGTTCTTC. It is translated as CSVVSSASIHNEQFF.

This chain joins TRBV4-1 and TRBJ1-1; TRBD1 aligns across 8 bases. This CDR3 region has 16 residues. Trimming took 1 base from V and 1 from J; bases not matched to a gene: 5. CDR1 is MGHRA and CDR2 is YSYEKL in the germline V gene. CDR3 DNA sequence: TGCGCCAGCAGCCAAGCAACCGGGACAGGGAACACTGAAGCTTTCTTT. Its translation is CASSQATGTGNTEAFF.

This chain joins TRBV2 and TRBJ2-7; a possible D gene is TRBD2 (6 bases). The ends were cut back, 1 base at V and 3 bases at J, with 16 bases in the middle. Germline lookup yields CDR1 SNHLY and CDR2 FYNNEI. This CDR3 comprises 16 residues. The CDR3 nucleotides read TGTGCCAGCAGTGAAGTAGGAGGGAAGTCCTTCTACGAGCAGTACTTC. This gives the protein CASSEVGGKSFYEQYF.

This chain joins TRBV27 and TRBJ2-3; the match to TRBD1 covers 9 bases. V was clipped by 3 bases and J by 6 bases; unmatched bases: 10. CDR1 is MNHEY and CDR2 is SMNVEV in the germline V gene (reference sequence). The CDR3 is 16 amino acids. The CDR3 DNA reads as TGTGCCAGCAGTTTGCGGACGGGACAGGGAGGGGATACGCAGTATTTT. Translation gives CASSLRTGQGGDTQYF.

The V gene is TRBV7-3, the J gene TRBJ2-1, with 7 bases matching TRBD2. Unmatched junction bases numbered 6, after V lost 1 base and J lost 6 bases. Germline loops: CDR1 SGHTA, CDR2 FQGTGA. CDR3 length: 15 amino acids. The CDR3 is CASSLIAGDSNEQFF. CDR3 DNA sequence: TGTGCCAGCAGCTTAATTGCGGGAGATAGCAATGAGCAGTTCTTC.

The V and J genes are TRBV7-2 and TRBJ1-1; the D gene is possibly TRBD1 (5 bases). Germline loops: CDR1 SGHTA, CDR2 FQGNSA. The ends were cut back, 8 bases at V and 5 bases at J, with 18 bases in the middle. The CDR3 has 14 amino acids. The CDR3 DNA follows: TGTGCCAGCGAGGAGGAGCGGGACGGGACTGAAGCTTTCTTT. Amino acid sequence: CASEEERDGTEAFF.

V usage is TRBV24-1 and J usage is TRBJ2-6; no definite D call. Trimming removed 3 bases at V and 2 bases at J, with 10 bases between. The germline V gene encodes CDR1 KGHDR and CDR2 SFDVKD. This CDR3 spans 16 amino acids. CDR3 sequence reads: CATSDQDTPGANVLTF. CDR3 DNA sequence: TGTGCCACCAGTGATCAAGACACCCCTGGGGCCAACGTCCTGACTTTC.

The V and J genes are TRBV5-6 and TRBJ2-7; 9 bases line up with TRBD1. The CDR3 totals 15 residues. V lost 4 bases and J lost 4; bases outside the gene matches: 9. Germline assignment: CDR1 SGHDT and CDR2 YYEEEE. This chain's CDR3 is CASSPGTGPLYEQYV. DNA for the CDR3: TGTGCCAGCAGCCCCGGGACAGGGCCATTATACGAGCAGTACGTC.